This TCR beta chain was profiled in a study of blood T cell repertoires in COVID-19. Study information: From T cells, B-cell-depleted T cells, or PBMCs came the material, which was cDNA or gDNA.

Germline V CDR1 and CDR2: SEHNR, FQNEAQ (reference sequence). V was clipped by 3 bases and J by 2 bases, with 13 bases between them. This CDR3 comprises 15 residues. In the original workflow: Reference gene primer amplification gave estimated nucleated cell counts. The assay was immunoSEQ multiplex PCR, and TCRdb's table has in-frame clones only and misses some. That table is the source of V, J and clone size, and D and trimming were worked out from the DNA. The repertoire has around 30,000 clones, roughly 87% of them found once; the top ten carry around 9.9%. The specimen was peripheral blood. This sequence joins TRBV7-9 and TRBJ2-5; D is possibly TRBD2 (7 bases). This receptor was taken from a human donor in a cohort sampled during active COVID-19. DNA of the CDR3: TGTGCCAGCAGCTTGGGCGGGGGCAATCAAGAGACCCAGTACTTC. It is translated as CASSLGGGNQETQYF.